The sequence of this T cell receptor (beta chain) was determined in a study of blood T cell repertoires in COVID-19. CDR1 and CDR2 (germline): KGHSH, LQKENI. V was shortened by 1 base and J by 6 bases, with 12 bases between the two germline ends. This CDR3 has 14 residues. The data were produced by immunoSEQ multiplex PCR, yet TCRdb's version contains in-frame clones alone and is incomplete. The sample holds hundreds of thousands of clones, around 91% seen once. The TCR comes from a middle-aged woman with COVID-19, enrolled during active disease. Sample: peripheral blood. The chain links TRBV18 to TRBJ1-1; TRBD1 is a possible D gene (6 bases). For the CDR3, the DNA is TGTGCCAGCTCACCACAGGGGGATAGGGCTGAAGCTTTCTTT. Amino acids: CASSPQGDRAEAFF.